The clone carrying this T cell receptor (beta chain) showed up many times. What it recognizes is unknown. The data were obtained in a study of shared clonotypes between healthy human individuals. Study-level points and caveats: Generally, estimated richness proved larger in naive subsets than it did in memory subsets. Lower generation probabilities were found for non-shared clonotypes than for those shared by all four donors.

Sorted-subset replicate PCRs used 200 to 250 ng DNA, about 30,000 T cell genomes. As handled by the study authors: ImmunoSEQ gave junction-only sequences without quality scores, so filtering differed. Measured with immunoSEQ multiplex PCR; TCRdb has only the in-frame clones, and not every one. The DNA was the basis for D and trimming; V, J and clone size are from that table. Seen here are about 110,000 clones, about 63% observed once, and the top ten hold more than 20%. Between the trimmed V and J ends, which lost 0 bases and 4 bases, there was a span of 12 bases. The CDR3 is made up of 15 amino acids. The germline gives CDR1 LGHNA, CDR2 YNFKEQ.

The chain is built from TRBV4-2 and TRBJ2-5; a weak D match, TRBD1 (6 bases). Sequences were obtained from memory CD8+ T cells sorted from blood. Subset described: CD45RO+ cells pooled with CCR7-negative TemRA cells. The sequence was collected from a woman in her thirties in good health. The CDR3 region is CASSQERGTGETQYF. The CDR3 nucleotides are TGTGCCAGCAGCCAAGAGAGGGGGACGGGAGAGACCCAGTACTTC.